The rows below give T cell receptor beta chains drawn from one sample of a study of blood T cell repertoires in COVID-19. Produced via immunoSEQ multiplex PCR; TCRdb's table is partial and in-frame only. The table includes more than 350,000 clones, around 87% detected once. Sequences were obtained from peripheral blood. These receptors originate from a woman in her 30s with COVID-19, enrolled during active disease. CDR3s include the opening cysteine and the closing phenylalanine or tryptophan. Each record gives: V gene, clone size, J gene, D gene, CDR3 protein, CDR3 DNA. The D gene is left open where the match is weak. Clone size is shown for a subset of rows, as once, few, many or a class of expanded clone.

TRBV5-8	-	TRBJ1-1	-	CASSLAGSHTEAFF	TGTGCCAGCAGCTTGGCGGGATCTCACACTGAAGCTTTCTTT
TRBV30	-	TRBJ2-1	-	CAWSVRVNEQFF	TGTGCCTGGAGTGTAAGAGTTAATGAGCAGTTCTTC
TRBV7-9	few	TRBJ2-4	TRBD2	CASSPFSGGNIQYF	TGTGCCAGCAGCCCCTTTTCCGGGGGGAACATTCAGTACTTC
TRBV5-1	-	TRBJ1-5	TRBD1	CASSLSGGKPQHF	TGCGCCAGCAGCTTGTCAGGGGGCAAGCCCCAGCATTTT
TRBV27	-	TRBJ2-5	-	CASSLVVGGTETQYF	TGTGCCAGCAGTTTAGTTGTAGGGGGAACGGAGACCCAGTACTTC
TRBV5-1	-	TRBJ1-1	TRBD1	CASSTRTGGTEAFF	TGCGCCAGCAGCACCCGGACAGGGGGCACTGAAGCTTTCTTT
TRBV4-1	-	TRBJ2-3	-	CASSQVIGQGISDTQYF	TGCGCCAGCAGCCAAGTAATAGGCCAGGGGATTTCAGATACGCAGTATTTT
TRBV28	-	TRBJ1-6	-	CASRGQDSPLHF	TGTGCCAGCAGGGGGCAGGATTCACCCCTCCACTTT
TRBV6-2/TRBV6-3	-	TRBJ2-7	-	CASSPRSSGGLGEQYF	TGTGCCAGCAGCCCACGGAGCAGCGGAGGATTAGGCGAGCAGTACTTC
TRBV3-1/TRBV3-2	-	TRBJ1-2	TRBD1	CASSQDGQGSGYTF	TGTGCCAGCAGCCAAGATGGACAGGGCAGTGGCTACACCTTC
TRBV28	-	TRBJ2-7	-	CASSHETYEQYF	TGTGCCAGCAGCCATGAGACCTACGAGCAGTACTTC
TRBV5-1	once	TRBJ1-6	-	CASSLSRGSNSPLHF	TGCGCCAGCAGCTTAAGTCGGGGGTCGAATTCACCCCTCCACTTT
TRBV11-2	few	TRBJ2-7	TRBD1	CASSFRTGGVWEQYF	TGTGCCAGCAGCTTCCGGACAGGGGGGGTTTGGGAGCAGTACTTC
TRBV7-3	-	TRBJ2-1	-	CASSFEAGLYNEQFF	TGTGCCAGCAGCTTCGAGGCGGGGTTATACAATGAGCAGTTCTTC
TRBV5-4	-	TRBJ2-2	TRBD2	CASSLGTGLAATGELFF	TGTGCCAGCAGCTTGGGGACTGGACTAGCCGCCACCGGGGAGCTGTTTTTT
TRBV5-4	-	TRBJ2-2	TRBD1	CASSRTGTGGNTGELFF	TGTGCCAGCAGCCGTACCGGGACAGGGGGTAACACCGGGGAGCTGTTTTTT
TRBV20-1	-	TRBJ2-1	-	CSASTINEQFF	TGCAGTGCCTCGACTATCAATGAGCAGTTCTTC
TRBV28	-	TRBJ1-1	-	CASSSNPGNRAFF	TGTGCCAGCAGTTCCAATCCAGGGAATCGGGCTTTCTTT
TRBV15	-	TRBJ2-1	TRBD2	CATSPRGLAGANEQFF	TGTGCCACCAGCCCCCGAGGACTAGCGGGAGCGAATGAGCAGTTCTTC
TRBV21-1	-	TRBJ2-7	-	CASSTDRESKQGISYEQYF	TGTGCCAGCAGCACCGACAGGGAGAGTAAGCAGGGAATTTCCTACGAGCAGTACTTC
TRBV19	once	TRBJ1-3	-	CASSPSTVHSGNTIYF	TGTGCCAGTAGTCCTTCCACAGTACACTCTGGAAACACCATATATTTT
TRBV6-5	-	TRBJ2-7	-	CASSRSSYEQYF	TGTGCCAGCAGCCGGAGCTCCTACGAGCAGTACTTC
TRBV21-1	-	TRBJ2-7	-	CASSTQGARDEQYF	TGTGCCAGCAGCACCCAGGGGGCGCGCGACGAGCAGTACTTC
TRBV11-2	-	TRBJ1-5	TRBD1	CASSPGGTSYNQPQHF	TGTGCCAGCAGCCCAGGGGGGACTTCCTATAATCAGCCCCAGCATTTT
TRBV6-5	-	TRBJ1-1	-	CASSFRRGNTEAFF	TGTGCCAGCAGTTTCCGCAGGGGTAACACTGAAGCTTTCTTT
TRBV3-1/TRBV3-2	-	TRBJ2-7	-	CASSQMSDSYEQYF	TGTGCCAGCAGCCAGATGAGTGACTCCTACGAGCAGTACTTC
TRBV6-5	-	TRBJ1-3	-	CASSYSISSGNTIYF	TGTGCCAGCAGTTACTCGATTAGTTCTGGAAACACCATATATTTT
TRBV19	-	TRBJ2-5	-	CASSMSDRETQYF	TGTGCCAGTAGTATGTCAGATCGAGAGACCCAGTACTTC
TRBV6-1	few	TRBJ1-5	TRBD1	CASSARDRGLNQPQHF	TGTGCCAGCAGTGCCCGGGACAGGGGTCTCAATCAGCCCCAGCATTTT
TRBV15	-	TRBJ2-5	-	CATSIRLGATQYF	TGTGCCACCAGCATCCGACTAGGGGCGACCCAGTACTTC
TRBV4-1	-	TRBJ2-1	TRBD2	CASSQFWTSGIRHNEQFF	TGCGCCAGCAGCCAGTTCTGGACTAGCGGGATTCGCCACAATGAGCAGTTCTTC
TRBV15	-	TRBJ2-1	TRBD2	CATSRDGLGYNEQFF	TGTGCCACCAGCAGAGACGGACTAGGCTACAATGAGCAGTTCTTC
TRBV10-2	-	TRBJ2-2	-	CATKAGDHTGELFF	TGCGCCACCAAGGCCGGGGATCACACCGGGGAGCTGTTTTTT
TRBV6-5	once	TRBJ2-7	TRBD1	CASSLTGMKFDEQYF	TGTGCCAGCAGCTTGACAGGGATGAAGTTTGACGAGCAGTACTTC
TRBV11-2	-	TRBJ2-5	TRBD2	CASSRAGGQETQYF	TGTGCCAGCAGCCGAGCGGGAGGGCAAGAGACCCAGTACTTC
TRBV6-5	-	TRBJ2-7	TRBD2	CASTDPTSGGYEQYF	TGTGCCAGCACCGACCCCACTAGCGGGGGCTACGAGCAGTACTTC
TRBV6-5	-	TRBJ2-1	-	CASSPQGNEQFF	TGTGCCAGCAGTCCACAGGGAAATGAGCAGTTCTTC
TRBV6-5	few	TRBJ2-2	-	CASSYSQGSGELFF	TGTGCCAGCAGTTACTCGCAGGGGAGCGGGGAGCTGTTTTTT
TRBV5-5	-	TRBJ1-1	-	CASMRENTEAFF	TGTGCCAGCATGAGAGAGAACACTGAAGCTTTCTTT
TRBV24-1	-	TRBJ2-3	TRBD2	CATSDRGSSTDTQYF	TGTGCCACCAGTGATCGCGGGAGTAGTACAGATACGCAGTATTTT
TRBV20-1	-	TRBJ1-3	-	CSASISSGNTIYF	TGCAGTGCTAGTATCAGCTCTGGAAACACCATATATTTT
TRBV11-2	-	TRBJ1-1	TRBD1	CASSSIHRGPGTEAFF	TGTGCCAGCAGCTCCATTCACAGGGGGCCGGGCACTGAAGCTTTCTTT
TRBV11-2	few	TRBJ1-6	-	CASSLSGGGNSPLHF	TGTGCCAGCAGCTTATCGGGCGGGGGGAATTCACCCCTCCACTTT
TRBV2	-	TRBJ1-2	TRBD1	CAGRLGGNYGYTF	TGTGCCGGCCGACTAGGGGGCAACTATGGCTACACCTTC
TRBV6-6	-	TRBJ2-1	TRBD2	CASRPGLAGGNEQFF	TGTGCCAGCAGGCCGGGACTAGCGGGAGGCAATGAGCAGTTCTTC
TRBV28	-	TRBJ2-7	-	CASTVWALGGGVSSYEQYF	TGTGCCAGCACCGTATGGGCCCTCGGTGGAGGGGTTAGCTCCTACGAGCAGTACTTC
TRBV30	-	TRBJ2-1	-	CAWSTSSYNEQFF	TGTGCCTGGAGTACTAGTTCCTACAATGAGCAGTTCTTC
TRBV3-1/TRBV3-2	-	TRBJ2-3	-	CASSQGTGLITDTQYF	TGTGCCAGCAGCCAAGGGACGGGACTCATCACAGATACGCAGTATTTT
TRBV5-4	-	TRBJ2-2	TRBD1	CASSYIQGVTGELFF	TGTGCCAGCAGCTATATACAGGGGGTCACCGGGGAGCTGTTTTTT
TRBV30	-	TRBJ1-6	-	CAWRQVNNSPLHF	TGTGCCTGGAGACAGGTTAATAATTCACCCCTCCACTTT
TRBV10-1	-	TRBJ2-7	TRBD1	CASSRTSTGVNEQYF	TGCGCCAGCAGCCGTACTTCGACAGGGGTGAACGAGCAGTACTTC
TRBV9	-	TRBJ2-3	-	CASSVAGDTQYF	TGTGCCAGCAGCGTAGCGGGAGATACGCAGTATTTT
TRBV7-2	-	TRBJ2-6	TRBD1	CASSLGQGFSGANVLTF	TGTGCCAGCAGCCTCGGACAGGGGTTCTCTGGGGCCAACGTCCTGACTTTC
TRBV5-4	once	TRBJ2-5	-	CASSLGGREGETQYF	TGTGCCAGCAGCTTAGGGGGCCGGGAGGGGGAGACCCAGTACTTC
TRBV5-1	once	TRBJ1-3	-	CASSLDSQGSGNTIYF	TGCGCCAGCAGCTTGGACAGTCAAGGATCTGGAAACACCATATATTTT
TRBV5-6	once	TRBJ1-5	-	CASSRTDLNQPQHF	TGTGCCAGCAGCCGGACAGACCTCAATCAGCCCCAGCATTTT
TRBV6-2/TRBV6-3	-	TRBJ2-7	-	CASSFSDYSYEQYF	TGTGCCAGCAGTTTCTCGGACTACTCCTACGAGCAGTACTTC
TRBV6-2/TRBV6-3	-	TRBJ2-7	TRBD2	CASSHRWSGASYEQYF	TGTGCCAGCAGTCATCGTTGGAGCGGGGCCTCCTACGAGCAGTACTTC
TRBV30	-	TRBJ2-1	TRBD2	CAWVGLAAANEQFF	TGTGCCTGGGTGGGACTAGCGGCCGCCAATGAGCAGTTCTTC
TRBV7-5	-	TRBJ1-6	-	CARSSNGDRGRRTYNSPLHF	TGTGCCAGAAGCTCGAACGGGGACAGGGGGCGACGGACCTATAATTCACCCCTCCACTTT